The source of this T cell receptor (beta chain) is a study of CD8 T cells in ankylosing spondylitis. Findings of the study overall: Several highly homologous variants made up a TCR beta motif, and this motif appeared characteristic of ankylosing spondylitis blood.

Germline V gene lookup returns CDR1 MNHNS and CDR2 SASEGT. Trimming removed 7 bases at V and 3 bases at J, with 16 bases between. The CDR3 extends over 15 amino acids. With respect to this clonotype: Its antigen is currently unknown.

Via MiXCR, TCRdb re-called the 5' RACE reads, giving one row per CDR3 protein. The table has 800,000 to 900,000 distinct CDR3 sequences, about an eighth seen once. The TCR comes from a male donor with ankylosing spondylitis. Sequenced input: blood, either unsorted or a sorted T cell fraction (not recorded which). This rearrangement joins TRBV6-1 to TRBJ1-5; D is unclear. The CDR3 DNA reads TGTGCCAGCATTCCTAGTGGGTCCGCCAATCAGCCCCAGCATTTT. This codes for CASIPSGSANQPQHF.